The source of this T cell receptor (beta chain) is a study of cytomegalovirus exposure and HLA in healthy donors. About the research overall: Most genotyped donors, 65% to 85% of 398, had Caucasian-associated genetic ancestry. The study, taken as a whole, reports: The study reported that TCR beta sequences accurately predicted HLA-A and HLA-B alleles in most subjects. Reportedly, fewer N-insertions than the approximately 690-donor mean appeared in an Asian-associated ancestry cluster in a later analysis.

While unrecorded immune exposures were likely, the donors were nominally healthy when sampled. About this clone itself: Its antigen is as yet unknown.

Amplification used 60 Vbeta primers and 13 Jbeta primers. The protocol was immunoSEQ multiplex PCR, while the TCRdb copy is restricted to in-frame clones and leaves out a portion. The table has around 150,000 clones, over 75% seen once. Looked up from germline, CDR1 is MNHEY and CDR2 is SMNVEV (reference sequence). The CDR3 is made up of 13 amino acids. Trimming cost V 6 bases and J 6 bases, with 14 bases left between them. The receptor's source is a human donor in good health. Sequencing was carried out using PBMCs. The chain is built from TRBV27 and TRBJ1-2; D perhaps matches TRBD1 (6 bases). The CDR3 nucleotides read TGTGCCAGCAGCTGGACAGAGGTGGATGGCTACACCTTC. This encodes CASSWTEVDGYTF.